Listed here are 7 T cell receptor beta chains from one sample, sequenced in a study of Graves' ophthalmopathy and Graves' hyperthyroidism listed by TCRdb under 2018. For sequencing, an Illumina HiSeq 2000 was employed. For repertoire sequencing, the TCR beta CDR3 regions were amplified from RNA transcripts. The first round of RT-PCR was done with HTBI primers and the Qiagen OneStep RT-PCR kit, and was followed by a second round of multiplex PCR, then size selection and purification. TCRdb trimmed public reads at Q25 via fastp, called clones via MiXCR and kept in-frame beta chains. Rows are combined by CDR3 protein, so each entry shows the most common genes and DNA. The sample data list 650,000 to 800,000 distinct CDR3 sequences, and about two fifths of these were observed just once. Over 2.5% of the sample is taken by the ten largest. Sequencing used peripheral blood. The receptors stem from an adult man with Graves' ophthalmopathy.

This clonotype showed up just a few times. This chain connects TRBV3-1 to TRBJ1-5, with 9 positions matching TRBD1. Trimming removed 2 bases from V and 2 bases from J; junction bases left unmatched: 1. The CDR3 length is 15 residues. CDR1 LGHDT and CDR2 YNNKEL come from the germline V gene (reference sequence). The CDR3 here is CASSQRTGGNQPQHF. In DNA, the CDR3 is TGTGCCAGCAGCCAACGGACAGGGGGCAATCAGCCCCAGCATTTT.

There are a few counts of this clonotype. The V gene is TRBV19, the J gene TRBJ1-3, with D possibly being TRBD1 (5 bases). CDR3 length: 15 amino acids. Deletions cut 6 bases from V and 4 bases from J, with 16 bases between. Germline CDR1 is LNHDA and CDR2 is SQIVND (reference sequence). The CDR3: CASSPWVGTGNTIYF. Written as DNA, the CDR3 is TGTGCCAGTAGCCCTTGGGTAGGGACGGGAAACACCATATATTTT.

This clonotype appeared a few times. The V call is TRBV12-3 or TRBV12-4, the J call TRBJ2-7; 7 nucleotides match TRBD2. This CDR3 has 14 amino acids. The CDR3 nucleotides read TGTGCTAGTGCCCCGGGAGGAGGGACCTACGAGCAGTACTTC. This gives the protein CASAPGGGTYEQYF.

A remark on this clonotype: Given a much more abundant clone one base away, this may be a read error. The V and J genes are TRBV29-1 and TRBJ1-1, with D tentatively TRBD1 (6 bases). The CDR3 is made up of 13 amino acids. Germline V gene lookup returns CDR1 SQVTM and CDR2 ANQGSEA. The CDR3 nucleotides are TGCAGCAGGTGGACAGCGATGAACACTAAAGCTTTCTTT. Encoded protein: CSRWTAMNTKAFF.

A note on this clonotype: This clone may be a read error of a much larger clone one base away. The CDR3 region has the DNA TGTGCCAGCAGTGAAGCCGGAGGGGACCAAGAGACCCAGTACTTC. Encoded protein: CASSEAGGDQETQYF. The chain recombines TRBV12-3 or TRBV12-4 with TRBJ2-5; the D gene is possibly TRBD2 (6 bases). Deletions cut 5 bases from V and 0 bases from J, with 13 bases between. CDR3 size: 15 residues.

This clonotype was found many times. The rearrangement uses TRBV7-3 and TRBJ2-5, with TRBD1 matching 10 bases. The CDR3 extends over 15 amino acids. The V and J ends lost 3 bases and 5 bases, in that order; junction bases with no gene match: 6. Germline CDR1 is SGHTA and CDR2 is FQGTGA. CDR3 DNA sequence: TGTGCCAGCAGCTTGACAGGGGGCATGTTGGAGACCCAGTACTTC. Translating it yields CASSLTGGMLETQYF.

Comment on this clonotype: A read error is possible here, since a much larger clone lies one base away. No conserved phenylalanine or tryptophan is present at the end of the CDR3, so a read error is the likely explanation. V and J are TRBV7-2 and TRBJ2-5; D call uncertain. V lost 0 bases and J lost 1, with 6 bases in between. The CDR3 has 14 amino acids. CDR1 and CDR2 from the germline V gene are SGHTA and FQGNSA. CDR3 loop: CASSLAAFQETQYL. CDR3 sequence (DNA): TGTGCCAGCAGCTTAGCAGCTTTCCAAGAGACCCAGTACCTC.